The 32 T cell receptor beta chains below all came from one sample that was sequenced in a study of OX40 agonist ivuxolimab in advanced cancers. Clones were read by immunoSEQ multiplex PCR, and TCRdb kept only the in-frame ones, dropping some. The table lists some 80,000 clones, 90% to 95% of them singletons. The specimen was CD4+ or CD8+ T cells sorted from blood, collected in a trial of the OX40 agonist ivuxolimab. These TCRs come from an adult with an advanced solid tumor such as melanoma, head and neck, liver or kidney cancer.

The chain employs TRBV7-9 and TRBJ2-6, with D possibly matching TRBD2 (5 bases). The V and J ends lost 1 base and 0 bases respectively, with 10 bases between them. In germline, CDR1 is SEHNR, CDR2 FQNEAQ (reference sequence). The CDR3 consists of 17 residues. Here the CDR3 DNA reads TGTGCCAGCAGCTTAGTCCCTAGCTCCTCTGGGGCCAACGTCCTGACTTTC. It specifies CASSLVPSSSGANVLTF.

The genes are TRBV10-3 and TRBJ2-1, with 13 bases fitting TRBD2. The CDR3 contains 15 residues. Germline trimming cut 6 bases from V and 6 bases from J; bases unmatched to any gene: 5. The V gene's germline CDR1 is ENHRY and CDR2 SYGVKD. The CDR3 loop is CAIRLAGGEGNEQFF. DNA of the CDR3: TGTGCCATCAGACTAGCGGGAGGGGAGGGCAATGAGCAGTTCTTC.

The sample holds one count of this clone. The gene calls are TRBV5-6 and TRBJ2-1; D not certain. Germline V gene sequence: CDR1 SGHDT, CDR2 YYEEEE. This CDR3 spans 12 amino acids. The V and J ends lost 4 bases and 9 bases respectively, with 11 bases between them. The CDR3 DNA reads TGTGCCAGCAGCCCGTTGTCGGGTGAGCAGTTCTTC. Translating it yields CASSPLSGEQFF. The full variable domain, rest sourced from reference TRBV5-6 and TRBJ2-1, is DAGVTQSPTHLIKTRGQQVTLRCSPKSGHDTVSWYQQALGQGPQFIFQYYEEEERQRGNFPDRFSGHQFPNYSSELNVNALLLGDSALYLCASSPLSGEQFFGPGTRLTVL.

The rearrangement joins TRBV6-6 to TRBJ2-2, with D perhaps matching TRBD1 (6 bases). The CDR3 length is 15 residues. Trimming left V 4 bases short and J 7 bases short, with 16 bases between. Germline-derived CDR1 and CDR2 are MNHNY and SVGAGI (reference sequence). The CDR3 nucleotides are TGTGCCAGCAGTTCAACTTGGCAGACAGGCGGGGAGCTGTTTTTT. Protein product: CASSSTWQTGGELFF.

As to this clone: At one boundary the junction diverges from the germline segment, which might be a read error. This chain links TRBV7-7 with TRBJ2-5, with D possibly matching TRBD2 (5 bases). The J call may not be correct, given that the DNA end is closer to TRBJ2-7. CDR3 length: 15 residues. Germline V gene data show CDR1 as SSHAT and CDR2 as FNYEAQ (reference sequence). The CDR3 protein is CASSPQAGSSYEQYF. DNA for the CDR3: TGTGCTAGCAGTCCTCAGGCGGGCAGCTCCTACGAGCAGTACTTC.

The chain employs TRBV25-1 and TRBJ2-2; TRBD1 agrees at 8 bases. The CDR3 sequence is 15 residues long. V trimming: 3 bases; J trimming: 6 bases; junction bases outside the gene matches: 6. Germline CDR1 MGHDK, CDR2 SYGVNS. This CDR3 reads CASSEPDRGAGELFF. The DNA of the CDR3 is TGTGCCAGCAGTGAGCCCGACAGGGGCGCCGGGGAGCTGTTTTTT.

The rearrangement uses TRBV5-6 and TRBJ2-3; 9 nucleotides align to TRBD2. This CDR3 is built from 16 residues. The germline V gene has CDR1 SGHDT and CDR2 YYEEEE. The V segment lost 2 bases and the J segment 5 bases; nucleotides outside the gene matches: 9. This CDR3 is CASSFRIAGALDTQYF. In DNA form, the CDR3 reads TGTGCCAGCAGCTTCAGGATAGCGGGAGCCTTAGATACGCAGTATTTT.

The rearrangement links TRBV28 to TRBJ1-2, with TRBD1 matching 7 bases. Germline V lookup: CDR1 MDHEN, CDR2 SYDVKM. The CDR3 runs to 13 residues. The trim removed 6 bases at V and 4 bases at J, leaving 5 bases unmatched. CDR3 DNA: TGTGCCAGCAGAATGACAGGGATCTATGGCTACACCTTC. Amino acid sequence: CASRMTGIYGYTF.

The sample holds a few counts of this clone. The chain combines TRBV7-3 with TRBJ2-2; 12 bases map to TRBD2. V lost 5 bases to trimming and J lost 7 bases; unmatched junction nucleotides: 5. Germline V CDR1 and CDR2: SGHTA, FQGTGA. The CDR3 has 15 residues. CDR3 sequence: CASSPSGRANGELFF. The CDR3 DNA sequence: TGTGCCAGCAGCCCTAGCGGGAGGGCCAACGGGGAGCTGTTTTTT.

J is TRBJ2-5 and V is TRBV15; no firm D call. V was shortened by 1 base and J by 2 bases, with 8 bases between the two germline ends. Germline V gives CDR1 LNHNV, CDR2 YYDKDF (reference sequence). This CDR3 comprises 14 residues. CDR3 sequence: CATSRVGQQETQYF. The CDR3 region has the DNA TGTGCCACCAGCAGAGTGGGTCAGCAAGAGACCCAGTACTTC.

The J gene is TRBJ1-4, the V gene TRBV7-2; 11 bases fit TRBD1. Germline lookup yields CDR1 SGHTA and CDR2 FQGNSA. The CDR3 sequence is 16 residues long. Trimming at V came to 3 bases and at J to 6 bases, leaving 6 bases not matched to a gene. CDR3: CASSLLVDRGHEKLFF. The DNA for the CDR3 is TGTGCCAGCAGCTTGCTCGTGGACAGGGGGCATGAAAAACTGTTTTTT.

The chain links TRBV10-1 to TRBJ2-1, with 12 bases lining up with TRBD2. Germline values: CDR1 WNHNN, CDR2 SYGVQD (reference sequence). Trimming took 1 base from V and 7 from J; bases not matched to a gene: 5. The CDR3 is made up of 16 amino acids. DNA for the CDR3: TGCGCCAGCAGTGAGTTACGGACTAGCGGGGTGAATGAGCAGTTCTTC. This translates into CASSELRTSGVNEQFF.

The rearrangement uses TRBV6-5 and TRBJ2-7; 9 bases line up with TRBD1. CDR3 length equals 15 residues. Trimming cost V 6 bases and J 3 bases; bases outside gene matches: 9. Germline V gene lookup returns CDR1 MNHEY and CDR2 SVGAGI. CDR3 in amino acids: CASSGQGRLGYEQYF. Here the CDR3 DNA reads TGTGCCAGCAGCGGACAGGGGAGGCTTGGCTACGAGCAGTACTTC.

The genes are TRBV11-2 and TRBJ2-3, with D tentatively TRBD1 (6 bases). The CDR3 covers 16 residues. Germline CDR1 is SGHAT and CDR2 is FQNNGV. V lost 2 bases, J lost 4 bases, and 16 bases lay in between. The CDR3 DNA sequence: TGTGCCAGCAGCTTACGTTACAGGGTAGTGTCAGATACGCAGTATTTT. Translated: CASSLRYRVVSDTQYF. The full variable domain, in which reference TRBV11-2 and TRBJ2-3 provide the parts outside the CDR3, is EAGVAQSPRYKIIEKRQSVAFWCNPISGHATLYWYQQILGQGPKLLIQFQNNGVVDDSQLPKDRFSAERLKGVDSTLKIQPAKLEDSAVYLCASSLRYRVVSDTQYFGPGTRLTVL.

Here the CDR3 DNA reads TGTGCCAGCAGCTTAGCGGCTAGCGGGAGGGCGGATACGCAGTATTTT. This translates into CASSLAASGRADTQYF. The chain links TRBV7-2 to TRBJ2-3; 12 bases agree with TRBD2. V shed 0 bases and J 6 bases; nucleotides not matched to a gene: 4. The V gene's germline CDR1 is SGHTA and CDR2 FQGNSA. This CDR3 comprises 16 residues. The variable domain in full, completed from reference TRBV7-2 and TRBJ2-3, reads GAGVSQSPSNKVTEKGKDVELRCDPISGHTALYWYRQSLGQGLEFLIYFQGNSAPDKSGLPSDRFSAERTGGSVSTLTIQRTQQEDSAVYLCASSLAASGRADTQYFGPGTRLTVL.

The chain couples TRBV9 to TRBJ2-5, with 10 bases identical to TRBD2. The junction had 12 bases not matched to a gene; V was cut back by 3 bases and J by 1 base. CDR3 size: 18 residues. Germline-derived CDR1 and CDR2 are SGDLS and YYNGEE. CDR3 coding DNA: TGTGCCAGCAGCGAAAGACCCGGACTAGCGGACATCCAAGAGACCCAGTACTTC. Translation: CASSERPGLADIQETQYF.

The chain couples TRBV28 to TRBJ1-4; 8 bases are a match to TRBD1. This CDR3 is built from 16 residues. Germline CDR1 MDHEN, CDR2 SYDVKM. The V segment lost 6 bases and the J segment 0 bases; nucleotides outside the gene matches: 6. CDR3 nucleotides: TGTGCCAGCAGATCAGGGGGCGCGGCAACTAATGAAAAACTGTTTTTT. Translating it yields CASRSGGAATNEKLFF.

V is TRBV27 and J is TRBJ2-3, with D perhaps TRBD2 (5 bases). V lost 5 bases and J 1 base, leaving 7 bases between the germline ends. The V gene's germline CDR1 is MNHEY and CDR2 SMNVEV (reference sequence). The CDR3 consists of 13 residues. CDR3 sequence: CASSRRGTDTQYF. CDR3 DNA: TGTGCCAGCAGTAGGCGGGGCACAGATACGCAGTATTTT.

With respect to this clone: This specimen includes other DNA sequences encoding the same CDR3. The CDR3 DNA reads TGTGCCAGCAGCTTAGGCAGGAACACCGGGGAGCTGTTTTTT. It codes for CASSLGRNTGELFF. The V and J genes are TRBV11-3 and TRBJ2-2; D remains unclear. This CDR3 contains 14 residues. V was clipped by 1 base and J by 1 base, with 4 bases between them. Germline V gene lookup returns CDR1 SGHNT and CDR2 YENEEA.

The chain combines TRBV19 with TRBJ2-3, with TRBD1 matching over 8 bases. CDR3 length: 12 residues. With V trimmed by 4 bases and J by 15 bases, 9 bases remained unmatched. Germline lookup yields CDR1 LNHDA and CDR2 SQIVND (reference sequence). The CDR3 DNA reads TGTGCCAGTAGTAAGAGGGACAGGTCTTTATATTTT. It yields the protein CASSKRDRSLYF. The entire variable domain, with the rest obtained from reference TRBV19 and TRBJ2-3, is as follows: DGGITQSPKYLFRKEGQNVTLSCEQNLNHDAMYWYRQDPGQGLRLIYYSQIVNDFQKGDIAEGYSVSREKKESFPLTVTSAQKNPTAFYLCASSKRDRSLYFGPGTRLTVL.

This sequence joins TRBV7-4 and TRBJ1-1; 8 bases are shared with TRBD1. Trimming at V came to 1 base and at J to 6 bases, leaving 10 bases not matched to a gene. The CDR3 has 16 residues. Looked up from germline, CDR1 is SGHVT and CDR2 is SQSDAQ. As DNA, the CDR3 is TGTGCCAGCAGCTTAGTAGTCGGCAGGGGGCCGGCTGAAGCTTTCTTT. This gives the protein CASSLVVGRGPAEAFF.

The V gene is TRBV15, the J gene TRBJ2-3; D remains unclear. The CDR3 is 12 amino acids. Germline CDR1 is LNHNV and CDR2 is YYDKDF (reference sequence). Trimming took off 3 bases at V and 3 bases at J, with 4 bases between the two ends. CDR3 in amino acids: CATSSITDTQYF. The CDR3 DNA sequence: TGTGCCACCAGCAGTATTACAGATACGCAGTATTTT.

The chain combines TRBV28 with TRBJ1-5, with D unresolved. The germline gives CDR1 MDHEN, CDR2 SYDVKM. Trimming cost V 8 bases and J 4 bases, with 12 bases left between them. The CDR3 spans 13 residues. The DNA for the CDR3 is TGTGCCAGCGTCGCACGGCAAAATCAGCCCCAGCATTTT. Translating it yields CASVARQNQPQHF.

This chain links TRBV5-8 with TRBJ1-1; D is ambiguous. The germline V gene encodes CDR1 SGHTS and CDR2 YDEGEE. The V end lost 2 bases, the J end lost 3 bases, and 11 bases lay between the germline ends. CDR3 size: 14 residues. CDR3 sequence (DNA): TGTGCCAGCAGCTTTTGGCAGAGGGACACTGAAGCTTTCTTT. Translated: CASSFWQRDTEAFF.

This clone was detected only once. V gene TRBV7-9 combines with J gene TRBJ2-6; 7 bases line up with TRBD1. The germline V gene encodes CDR1 SEHNR and CDR2 FQNEAQ (reference sequence). The CDR3 runs 17 residues. With V trimmed by 5 bases and J by 2 bases, 9 bases remained unmatched. The CDR3 spells CASSPRQGLPGANVLTF. As DNA, the CDR3 is TGTGCCAGCAGCCCTAGACAGGGATTACCTGGGGCCAACGTCCTGACTTTC.

This chain connects TRBV7-2 to TRBJ2-7, with D unresolved. CDR1 and CDR2 from the germline V gene are SGHTA and FQGNSA. The CDR3 loop spans 14 amino acids. Trimming removed 4 bases from V and 1 base from J, with 11 bases in between. CDR3 sequence (DNA): TGTGCCAGCAGCTCATCTACCAGATCCTACGAGCAGTACTTC. It is translated as CASSSSTRSYEQYF.

The chain couples TRBV7-3 to TRBJ2-1; D perhaps matches TRBD2 (5 bases). Deletions cut 0 bases from V and 10 bases from J, with 10 bases between. Germline V gives CDR1 SGHTA, CDR2 FQGTGA. The CDR3 is made up of 13 amino acids. The CDR3 DNA follows: TGTGCCAGCAGCTTAACGCGGGCGCAGGAGCAGTTCTTC. Its translation is CASSLTRAQEQFF.

The chain couples TRBV7-3 to TRBJ2-1; TRBD1 is a possible D gene (6 bases). The CDR3 has 15 amino acids. Germline V lookup: CDR1 SGHTA, CDR2 FQGTGA. V lost 2 bases to trimming and J lost 0 bases, with 8 bases between them. The CDR3 region has the DNA TGTGCCAGCAGCTTACAGGGGTCCTCCTACAATGAGCAGTTCTTC. Translating it yields CASSLQGSSYNEQFF.

The chain has TRBV19 and TRBJ2-5; D is perhaps TRBD1 or TRBD2 (5 bases each). V gave up 6 bases and J gave up 1 base, with 12 bases separating them. This CDR3 region has 14 residues. Germline V lookup: CDR1 LNHDA, CDR2 SQIVND (reference sequence). Here the CDR3 DNA reads TGTGCCAGTAGACCGGGACGGGCCCAAGAGACCCAGTACTTC. Amino acids: CASRPGRAQETQYF.

This rearrangement joins TRBV11-2 to TRBJ2-2; D gene unclear. CDR1 is SGHAT, CDR2 FQNNGV, per germline. The CDR3 runs to 14 residues. Between the trimmed V and J ends, which lost 4 bases and 1 base, there was a span of 7 bases. The DNA for the CDR3 is TGTGCCAGCAGCTCGGAGAGGAACACCGGGGAGCTGTTTTTT. Translated, it gives CASSSERNTGELFF.

The V gene is TRBV10-2, the J gene TRBJ2-2; 9 nucleotides align to TRBD2. The CDR3 runs to 16 residues. CDR1 WSHSY and CDR2 SAAADI come from the germline V gene. Trimming cost V 6 bases and J 4 bases; bases outside gene matches: 9. The DNA for the CDR3 is TGCGCCAGCAGGTCTAGCGGGACGATGGGCACCGGGGAGCTGTTTTTT. This sequence encodes CASRSSGTMGTGELFF.

The chain links TRBV11-2 to TRBJ2-4; 7 nucleotides align to TRBD2. CDR1 and CDR2 (germline): SGHAT, FQNNGV. Germline trimming cut 5 bases from V and 6 bases from J; bases unmatched to any gene: 10. This CDR3 spans 15 amino acids. The CDR3 loop is CASSTQAGRGNIQYF. The CDR3, as DNA: TGTGCCAGCAGCACACAAGCGGGACGTGGAAACATTCAGTACTTC.